The 22 T cell receptor beta chains reported below all come from one sample, sequenced in a study of cytomegalovirus exposure and HLA in healthy donors. With 60 Vbeta and 13 Jbeta primers, the PCR was carried out. Assay used: immunoSEQ multiplex PCR; TCRdb lists only in-frame clones, some missing. Counted here are around 62,000 clones, around 74% occurring once; the ten biggest clones make up about 4.8%. The sequencing sample was made of PBMCs. The receptors come from a male donor in good health and CMV-seropositive.

This chain connects TRBV7-3 to TRBJ1-5; D unresolved. This CDR3 contains 13 residues. Trimming left V 1 base short and J 4 bases short, with 5 bases between. Germline CDR1 SGHTA, CDR2 FQGTGA. The CDR3 sequence: CASSLRGNQPQHF. CDR3 in DNA: TGTGCCAGCAGCTTAAGAGGGAATCAGCCCCAGCATTTT.

This clone was observed once. The chain combines TRBV25-1 with TRBJ1-5; D is unclear. The CDR3 sequence is 15 residues long. Trimming removed 1 base at V and 1 base at J, with 8 bases between. Germline assignment: CDR1 MGHDK and CDR2 SYGVNS. CDR3 loop: CASSECGQSNQPQHF. In DNA, the CDR3 is TGTGCCAGCAGTGAATGCGGTCAGAGCAATCAGCCCCAGCATTTT.

This clone has just one count. V and J are TRBV10-2 and TRBJ1-1; 11 bases line up with TRBD1. V gave up 4 bases and J gave up 0 bases; unmatched junction bases: 10. This CDR3 is 18 amino acids long. Per germline, CDR1 WSHSY and CDR2 SAAADI. CDR3 region: CASSVTGQGVLMNTEAFF. In DNA, the CDR3 is TGCGCCAGCAGTGTAACGGGACAGGGGGTTTTAATGAACACTGAAGCTTTCTTT.

The chain uses TRBV4-1 and TRBJ2-7, with 9 positions matching TRBD2. The CDR3 consists of 14 residues. The germline V gene has CDR1 MGHRA and CDR2 YSYEKL. J gave up 5 bases and V 0 bases, and 2 bases lay outside the gene matches. The CDR3 spells CASSQEGLADEQYF. The DNA for the CDR3 is TGCGCCAGCAGCCAAGAGGGACTAGCAGACGAGCAGTACTTC.

The chain carries TRBV11-2 and TRBJ1-2; D is unclear. CDR1 and CDR2 (germline): SGHAT, FQNNGV. There are 13 residues in the CDR3. V lost 3 bases, J lost 1 base, and 6 bases lay in between. The CDR3 loop reads CASSFGLNYGYTF. The CDR3 nucleotides read TGTGCCAGCAGCTTCGGTCTTAACTATGGCTACACCTTC.

In nucleotides, the CDR3 is TGTGCCAGCAGCTTAATCAGCGGGGGGTCGGTAGATACGCAGTATTTT. This translates into CASSLISGGSVDTQYF. V and J are TRBV7-9 and TRBJ2-3; TRBD2 agrees at 9 bases. The CDR3 extends over 16 amino acids. Germline CDR1 reads SEHNR; CDR2 reads FQNEAQ (reference sequence). The J segment lost 5 bases and the V segment lost 2 bases, leaving 8 bases of the junction unmatched.

The CDR3, as DNA: TGTGCCAGCAGCCCGGACTCCAGCACAGATACGCAGTATTTT. Translation: CASSPDSSTDTQYF. V is TRBV7-9 and J is TRBJ2-3, with a tentative D call TRBD2 (5 bases). This CDR3 spans 14 amino acids. Trimming cost V 5 bases and J 0 bases, with 9 bases left between them. The germline V gene has CDR1 SEHNR and CDR2 FQNEAQ (reference sequence).

The chain recombines TRBV5-4 with TRBJ1-1; D is possibly TRBD1 (6 bases). The germline V gene has CDR1 SGHNT and CDR2 YYREEE (reference sequence). The CDR3 is 12 residues long. V lost 4 bases to trimming and J lost 7 bases, with 11 bases between them. In nucleotides, the CDR3 is TGTGCCAGCAGCCAAACAGGGTTTGAAGCTTTCTTT. It codes for CASSQTGFEAFF.

This clone showed up just once. For the CDR3, the DNA is TGTGCCAGCTCGTCAGGGGGCAATTCACCCCTCCACTTT. This sequence encodes CASSSGGNSPLHF. The chain combines TRBV18 with TRBJ1-6; 8 bases fit TRBD1. The CDR3 runs to 13 residues. Germline-derived CDR1 and CDR2 are KGHSH and LQKENI. The V and J ends lost 6 bases and 7 bases, in that order; junction bases with no gene match: 2. The entire variable domain, with the rest obtained from reference TRBV18 and TRBJ1-6, is as follows: NAGVMQNPRHLVRRRGQEARLRCSPMKGHSHVYWYRQLPEEGLKFMVYLQKENIIDESGMPKERFSAEFPKEGPSILRIQQVVRGDSAAYFCASSSGGNSPLHFGNGTRLTVT.

The chain carries TRBV28 and TRBJ2-7; unclear D gene. CDR3 length: 14 amino acids. Per the germline V gene, CDR1 is MDHEN and CDR2 is SYDVKM. Trimming cost V 0 bases and J 0 bases, with 6 bases left between them. The CDR3 DNA is TGTGCCAGCAGTTTATGGGCAAGCTCCTACGAGCAGTACTTC. Its translation is CASSLWASSYEQYF. The whole variable domain, filled in from reference TRBV28 and TRBJ2-7, reads DVKVTQSSRYLVKRTGEKVFLECVQDMDHENMFWYRQDPGLGLRLIYFSYDVKMKEKGDIPEGYSVSREKKERFSLILESASTNQTSMYLCASSLWASSYEQYFGPGTRLTVT.

The chain employs TRBV6-6 and TRBJ1-4; possibly TRBD1 for D (5 bases). In germline, CDR1 is MNHNY, CDR2 SVGAGI (reference sequence). CDR3 length: 16 amino acids. Trimming left V 6 bases short and J 6 bases short, with 20 bases between. CDR3 amino acids: CASSPVGVPVYEKLFF. The CDR3 DNA sequence: TGTGCCAGCAGCCCAGTAGGGGTTCCGGTATATGAAAAACTGTTTTTT.

CDR3 in amino acids: CASRQGRVYGYTF. The CDR3, as DNA: TGTGCCAGCAGACAGGGGCGGGTCTATGGCTACACCTTC. This chain connects TRBV19 to TRBJ1-2; 8 bases line up with TRBD1. Germline CDR1 LNHDA, CDR2 SQIVND (reference sequence). With 9 bases clipped from V and 4 bases from J, the junction kept 7 bases outside the gene matches. The CDR3 is 13 amino acids.

This chain connects TRBV19 to TRBJ2-2; tentatively, D is TRBD2 (5 bases). Germline CDR1 LNHDA, CDR2 SQIVND (reference sequence). Trimming took off 1 base at V and 2 bases at J, with 11 bases between the two ends. This CDR3 has 16 amino acids. The CDR3 protein is CASSIAPGRNTGELFF. CDR3 sequence (DNA): TGTGCCAGTAGTATAGCACCGGGGAGAAACACCGGGGAGCTGTTTTTT.

The chain couples TRBV7-9 to TRBJ1-2; 8 bases map to TRBD1. The CDR3 spans 16 residues. Germline assignment: CDR1 SEHNR and CDR2 FQNEAQ (reference sequence). V shed 5 bases and J 2 bases; nucleotides not matched to a gene: 10. In DNA form, the CDR3 reads TGTGCCAGCAGCACCCGGACAGGGTTATCCAACTATGGCTACACCTTC. Protein product: CASSTRTGLSNYGYTF.

The rearrangement uses TRBV7-9 and TRBJ2-3, with D perhaps matching TRBD2 (6 bases). Germline CDR1 SEHNR, CDR2 FQNEAQ (reference sequence). The CDR3 is 14 residues long. The ends were cut back, 5 bases at V and 6 bases at J, with 15 bases in the middle. For the CDR3, the DNA is TGTGCCAGCAGCCAACCCGGGGGATCGGATACGCAGTATTTT. Protein sequence: CASSQPGGSDTQYF.

This clone was seen a few times. V and J are TRBV6-5 and TRBJ1-6, with D unclear. The CDR3 length is 12 residues. Deletions cut 5 bases from V and 7 bases from J, with 6 bases between. Per germline, CDR1 MNHEY and CDR2 SVGAGI. The CDR3 spells CASSQHNSPLHF. CDR3 sequence (DNA): TGTGCCAGCAGTCAACACAATTCACCCCTCCACTTT.

V is TRBV2 and J is TRBJ1-1; a possible D gene is TRBD1 (6 bases). CDR1 and CDR2 from the germline V gene are SNHLY and FYNNEI. Trimming took 5 bases from V and 5 from J, leaving 12 bases between them. This CDR3 comprises 13 residues. CDR3 sequence (DNA): TGTGCCAGCAGTAAAGGGGGAGGGACTGAAGCTTTCTTT. Residues: CASSKGGGTEAFF.

V is TRBV19 and J is TRBJ1-1; D perhaps matches TRBD1 (6 bases). Trimming stripped 5 bases from V and 3 bases from J, with 13 bases between. The CDR3 runs 14 residues. Germline-derived CDR1 and CDR2 are LNHDA and SQIVND (reference sequence). CDR3 amino acids: CASSLQGADTEAFF. The CDR3 nucleotides read TGTGCCAGTAGTTTACAGGGTGCGGACACTGAAGCTTTCTTT.

The chain couples TRBV19 to TRBJ2-7; no firm D call. The CDR3 has 14 amino acids. With 7 bases removed from V and 0 bases from J, the gap between germline ends came to 13 bases. In germline, CDR1 is LNHDA, CDR2 SQIVND (reference sequence). The CDR3 DNA reads TGTGCCAGTAATCCAGGCCATTTCTCCTACGAGCAGTACTTC. Protein sequence: CASNPGHFSYEQYF.

The rearrangement joins TRBV27 to TRBJ1-2; no definite D call. From germline, CDR1 is MNHEY and CDR2 SMNVEV (reference sequence). The CDR3 consists of 14 residues. Trimming pared 3 bases from V and 7 bases from J, leaving 15 bases between. CDR3 sequence reads: CASSFSPVPRGYTF. The CDR3 DNA is TGTGCCAGCAGTTTTTCCCCCGTCCCCCGTGGCTACACCTTC.

CDR3 nucleotide sequence: TGTGCCATCAGTGAAGGGACAGGGGGCCCAAGCACTGAAGCTTTCTTT. It translates to CAISEGTGGPSTEAFF. The chain employs TRBV10-3 and TRBJ1-1; TRBD1 matches 12 bases. The trim removed 3 bases at V and 4 bases at J, leaving 6 bases unmatched. Germline assignment: CDR1 ENHRY and CDR2 SYGVKD. The length of the CDR3 is 16 residues.

J is TRBJ2-1 and V is TRBV7-3, with 8 bases fitting TRBD2. Trimming at V came to 5 bases and at J to 7 bases, leaving 13 bases not matched to a gene. Germline values: CDR1 SGHTA, CDR2 FQGTGA. The length of the CDR3 is 16 residues. The CDR3 region has the DNA TGTGCCAGCAGCCAAACGGGGGGGCATATACAAAATGAGCAGTTCTTC. Protein product: CASSQTGGHIQNEQFF.